This entry features one T cell receptor beta chain sequence. The antigen is unknown. Clones were read by immunoSEQ multiplex PCR, and TCRdb kept only the in-frame ones, dropping some. The table records approximately 72,000 clones, approximately 86% of them present only once. These data come from a study of PD-L1 blockade in urothelial cancer. Study-level results: Durable-benefit cases showed more tumor-associated blood clone expansion at 3 weeks.

This CDR3 contains 13 residues. Germline CDR1 reads MNHNY; CDR2 reads SVGAGI (reference sequence). Trimming removed 10 bases from V and 5 bases from J, with 17 bases in between. Time point reported: pretreatment peripheral blood. This specimen was PBMCs, taken around atezolizumab (anti-PD-L1) treatment. This sequence joins TRBV6-6 and TRBJ2-5; a possible D gene is TRBD2 (5 bases). The origin of this receptor is a man aged 55 to 70 with urothelial cancer. In DNA form, the CDR3 reads TGTGCCACCATGACCCGCCCGGGGGAGACCCAGTACTTC. Translating gives CATMTRPGETQYF.